Listed below are T cell receptor beta chains from one sample, sequenced in a study of blood T cell repertoires in COVID-19. The protocol was immunoSEQ multiplex PCR, while the TCRdb copy is restricted to in-frame clones and leaves out a portion. Here the sample spans about 32,000 clones, approximately 86% being singletons. Sequencing was performed on peripheral blood. The receptors were sampled from a man between 45 and 60 years old with active or convalescent COVID-19. CDR3s include the opening cysteine and the closing phenylalanine or tryptophan. D genes are given only for firm matches. The size of a clone is reported for some rows only, either as once, few or many, or as a class for expanded clones.

cdr3_nt: TGTGCCATCAGGGGGGACAGGGAGACCGAGCAGTACTTC; cdr3_aa: CAIRGDRETEQYF; v_call: TRBV10-3; clone_size: once; j_call: TRBJ2-7; d_call: TRBD1
cdr3_nt: TGCGCCAGCAGCTTGCTGCAGGCTAATGAAAAACTGTTTTTT; cdr3_aa: CASSLLQANEKLFF; v_call: TRBV5-1; clone_size: once; j_call: TRBJ1-4; d_call: NA
cdr3_nt: TGTGCCAGCAGTGATCCTAACACCGGGGAGCTGTTTTTT; cdr3_aa: CASSDPNTGELFF; v_call: TRBV2; clone_size: NA; j_call: TRBJ2-2; d_call: NA
cdr3_nt: TGCGCCAGCAGCTTTGACAGGGTTGGAGGCTACACCTTC; cdr3_aa: CASSFDRVGGYTF; v_call: TRBV5-1; clone_size: NA; j_call: TRBJ1-2; d_call: TRBD1
cdr3_nt: TGTGCCAGCAGTTACTGGACAGCCGGCTATGGCTACACCTTC; cdr3_aa: CASSYWTAGYGYTF; v_call: TRBV6-2/TRBV6-3; clone_size: few; j_call: TRBJ1-2; d_call: NA
cdr3_nt: TGTGCCAGCAGGCCCTTGCGGGAGGGTACCTACGAGCAGTACTTC; cdr3_aa: CASRPLREGTYEQYF; v_call: TRBV7-9; clone_size: NA; j_call: TRBJ2-7; d_call: TRBD2
cdr3_nt: TGTGCCAGCAGTAGGGACATGAACACCGGGGAGCTGTTTTTT; cdr3_aa: CASSRDMNTGELFF; v_call: TRBV2; clone_size: NA; j_call: TRBJ2-2; d_call: NA
cdr3_nt: TGTGCCAGCCGGGGAGGGTCCACAGATACGCAGTATTTT; cdr3_aa: CASRGGSTDTQYF; v_call: TRBV9; clone_size: once; j_call: TRBJ2-3; d_call: TRBD2
cdr3_nt: TGTGCCAGCTCACCGGCTGCTTCCTACAATGAGCAGTTCTTC; cdr3_aa: CASSPAASYNEQFF; v_call: TRBV18; clone_size: NA; j_call: TRBJ2-1; d_call: NA
cdr3_nt: TGTGCCAGCAGCTTAGACTCCTCTGGGGCCAACGTCCTGACTTTC; cdr3_aa: CASSLDSSGANVLTF; v_call: TRBV11-2; clone_size: NA; j_call: TRBJ2-6; d_call: NA
cdr3_nt: TGTGCCAGCAGCGCCGGACAGGGGTCCCAGCCCCAGCATTTT; cdr3_aa: CASSAGQGSQPQHF; v_call: TRBV3-1/TRBV3-2; clone_size: NA; j_call: TRBJ1-5; d_call: TRBD1
cdr3_nt: TGTGCCAGCAGTTTCAGGAGGGTAGCTTGGACAGATACGCAGTATTTT; cdr3_aa: CASSFRRVAWTDTQYF; v_call: TRBV6-5; clone_size: NA; j_call: TRBJ2-3; d_call: NA
cdr3_nt: TGTGCCAGCAAACAGAGGAACACTGAAGCTTTCTTT; cdr3_aa: CASKQRNTEAFF; v_call: TRBV2; clone_size: few; j_call: TRBJ1-1; d_call: NA
cdr3_nt: TGTGCCAGCAGTTACGCGGTGGTCGGCTCTGGCTACACCTTC; cdr3_aa: CASSYAVVGSGYTF; v_call: TRBV6-2/TRBV6-3; clone_size: few; j_call: TRBJ1-2; d_call: NA
cdr3_nt: TGTGCCAGCAGCTTAGGGACTAGCGGGAGGAGGATCGGTAATGAGCAGTTCTTC; cdr3_aa: CASSLGTSGRRIGNEQFF; v_call: TRBV5-6; clone_size: NA; j_call: TRBJ2-1; d_call: TRBD2
cdr3_nt: TGCGCCAGCAGTTGGACGCTAGCGGGAGGCCGCAATGAGCAGTTCTTC; cdr3_aa: CASSWTLAGGRNEQFF; v_call: TRBV4-1; clone_size: once; j_call: TRBJ2-1; d_call: TRBD2
cdr3_nt: TGTGCCAGCAGCGGTTTCGGACAGGGGAGCTCTGGAAACACCATATATTTT; cdr3_aa: CASSGFGQGSSGNTIYF; v_call: TRBV9; clone_size: few; j_call: TRBJ1-3; d_call: TRBD1
cdr3_nt: TGTGCCTGGACGGGTAGAAACACCATATATTTT; cdr3_aa: CAWTGRNTIYF; v_call: TRBV30; clone_size: few; j_call: TRBJ1-3; d_call: NA
cdr3_nt: TGTGCCATCAGTGAGGCAGGGGTGGGTGGCTACACCTTC; cdr3_aa: CAISEAGVGGYTF; v_call: TRBV10-3; clone_size: NA; j_call: TRBJ1-2; d_call: NA
cdr3_nt: TGTGCCACCAGTGACCATGGGCAGGGAGGTCAAGAGACCCAGTACTTC; cdr3_aa: CATSDHGQGGQETQYF; v_call: TRBV24-1; clone_size: NA; j_call: TRBJ2-5; d_call: NA
cdr3_nt: TGTGCCAGCAGCTTCATCAGCGGGAGCTCAGATACGCAGTATTTT; cdr3_aa: CASSFISGSSDTQYF; v_call: TRBV5-8; clone_size: NA; j_call: TRBJ2-3; d_call: TRBD2
cdr3_nt: TGTGCCAGCAGTCAGACCGGGACAGCAGAAAAACTGTTTTTT; cdr3_aa: CASSQTGTAEKLFF; v_call: TRBV28; clone_size: NA; j_call: TRBJ1-4; d_call: TRBD1
cdr3_nt: TGTGCCAGTAGTGAACGACAGGTCCGCCATGAAGCTTTCTTT; cdr3_aa: CASSERQVRHEAFF; v_call: TRBV19; clone_size: NA; j_call: TRBJ1-1; d_call: NA
cdr3_nt: TGTGCCAGCAGCCAAGATGCAGGGATCACCGGGGAGCTGTTTTTT; cdr3_aa: CASSQDAGITGELFF; v_call: TRBV3-1/TRBV3-2; clone_size: NA; j_call: TRBJ2-2; d_call: NA
cdr3_nt: TGTGCCAGCAGCGTAGACCGGAGCACAGATACGCAGTATTTT; cdr3_aa: CASSVDRSTDTQYF; v_call: TRBV9; clone_size: NA; j_call: TRBJ2-3; d_call: NA
cdr3_nt: TGTGCCAGCAGCCAAGCGTCTTTGGGCGGGATAATCACCTACGAGCAGTACTTC; cdr3_aa: CASSQASLGGIITYEQYF; v_call: TRBV4-2; clone_size: NA; j_call: TRBJ2-7; d_call: NA
cdr3_nt: TGTGCCTGGAGTGTAAGGCAGGGCTACGAGCAGTACTTC; cdr3_aa: CAWSVRQGYEQYF; v_call: TRBV30; clone_size: NA; j_call: TRBJ2-7; d_call: NA
cdr3_nt: TGTGCCTACTCCCCTGGGGAGGGGAGGGCCAAAAACATTCAGTACTTC; cdr3_aa: CAYSPGEGRAKNIQYF; v_call: TRBV30; clone_size: few; j_call: TRBJ2-4; d_call: TRBD2
cdr3_nt: TGTGCCAGCAGTGACAGGCACCTGAACACTGAAGCTTTCTTT; cdr3_aa: CASSDRHLNTEAFF; v_call: TRBV25-1; clone_size: NA; j_call: TRBJ1-1; d_call: NA
cdr3_nt: TGCGCCAGCAGCCAAAGGACTATCTACAATGAGCAGTTCTTC; cdr3_aa: CASSQRTIYNEQFF; v_call: TRBV4-3; clone_size: NA; j_call: TRBJ2-1; d_call: NA
cdr3_nt: TGTGCCACCAGTGATCCGAGCGGGACTTCAGATACGCAGTATTTT; cdr3_aa: CATSDPSGTSDTQYF; v_call: TRBV24-1; clone_size: NA; j_call: TRBJ2-3; d_call: TRBD2
cdr3_nt: TGTGCCAGCAGTGAACCCCTCTGGCGGGGGGCAGATACGCAGTATTTT; cdr3_aa: CASSEPLWRGADTQYF; v_call: TRBV6-1; clone_size: NA; j_call: TRBJ2-3; d_call: TRBD2
cdr3_nt: TGTGCCAGCAGCCAATGGGACAGGGGAAACGAGCAGTACTTC; cdr3_aa: CASSQWDRGNEQYF; v_call: TRBV3-1/TRBV3-2; clone_size: NA; j_call: TRBJ2-7; d_call: TRBD1
cdr3_nt: TGTGCCAGCAGCCGAGAGGACAGGGGTGATGAAAAACTGTTTTTT; cdr3_aa: CASSREDRGDEKLFF; v_call: TRBV4-2; clone_size: NA; j_call: TRBJ1-4; d_call: TRBD1
cdr3_nt: TGTGCCAGCTCACCTTTAGGGACTAGCCATCCTAGCACAGATACGCAGTATTTT; cdr3_aa: CASSPLGTSHPSTDTQYF; v_call: TRBV18; clone_size: NA; j_call: TRBJ2-3; d_call: TRBD2
cdr3_nt: TGTGCCCGCACCCAACTAGCGGGAGCAGATACGCAGTATTTT; cdr3_aa: CARTQLAGADTQYF; v_call: TRBV30; clone_size: once; j_call: TRBJ2-3; d_call: TRBD2
cdr3_nt: TGTGCCAGCAGCTTAGGTGGTAGGGGTTTTAGCAATCAGCCCCAGCATTTT; cdr3_aa: CASSLGGRGFSNQPQHF; v_call: TRBV7-9; clone_size: NA; j_call: TRBJ1-5; d_call: NA
cdr3_nt: TGTGCCAGTAGTATCACCGGGAGCGTCGGAGATACGCAGTATTTT; cdr3_aa: CASSITGSVGDTQYF; v_call: TRBV19; clone_size: NA; j_call: TRBJ2-3; d_call: NA
cdr3_nt: TGTGCCAGCTCAGAAATACAGCTCAATCAGCCCCAGCATTTT; cdr3_aa: CASSEIQLNQPQHF; v_call: TRBV18; clone_size: NA; j_call: TRBJ1-5; d_call: NA
cdr3_nt: TGTGCCAGAAGCTTAGCTGCGGGAATCTACGAGCAGTACTTC; cdr3_aa: CARSLAAGIYEQYF; v_call: TRBV7-5; clone_size: NA; j_call: TRBJ2-7; d_call: NA
cdr3_nt: TGCGCCAGCAGCCAAGTTTTAGCGGGAGGGGACAATGAGCAGTTCTTC; cdr3_aa: CASSQVLAGGDNEQFF; v_call: TRBV4-3; clone_size: NA; j_call: TRBJ2-1; d_call: TRBD2
cdr3_nt: TGTGCCAGCAGATATGGGACTAGCGGGAACTACAATGAGCAGTTCTTC; cdr3_aa: CASRYGTSGNYNEQFF; v_call: TRBV11-2; clone_size: NA; j_call: TRBJ2-1; d_call: TRBD2
cdr3_nt: TGCGCCAGCAGCCTTGGGACTAGCGGCTACGAGCAGTACTTC; cdr3_aa: CASSLGTSGYEQYF; v_call: TRBV4-3; clone_size: NA; j_call: TRBJ2-7; d_call: TRBD2
cdr3_nt: TGTGCCAGCAGCCAAGGGGGCACCGGGACTTCTTTTTTTAGCTCCTACAATGAGCAGTTCTTC; cdr3_aa: CASSQGGTGTSFFSSYNEQFF; v_call: TRBV14; clone_size: once; j_call: TRBJ2-1; d_call: NA
cdr3_nt: TGTGCCAGCTCTCAACACAGCGCGGGGACCGGGGAGCTGTTTTTT; cdr3_aa: CASSQHSAGTGELFF; v_call: TRBV18; clone_size: NA; j_call: TRBJ2-2; d_call: NA
cdr3_nt: TGTGCCAGCAGTGATGGACAGTGGGGTGAAAAACTGTTTTTT; cdr3_aa: CASSDGQWGEKLFF; v_call: TRBV6-1; clone_size: NA; j_call: TRBJ1-4; d_call: NA
cdr3_nt: TGTGCCAGCAGCCCCGTTGGTGGGGTAGCGGGAGTTTACAATGAGCAGTTCTTC; cdr3_aa: CASSPVGGVAGVYNEQFF; v_call: TRBV7-9; clone_size: NA; j_call: TRBJ2-1; d_call: TRBD2
cdr3_nt: TGCAGCGCAGGGTTTGCCCTACTAGGAGAGCAGTACTTC; cdr3_aa: CSAGFALLGEQYF; v_call: TRBV29-1; clone_size: few; j_call: TRBJ2-7; d_call: NA
cdr3_nt: TGTGCCAGCAGCGACCCCAGGACTAGCGGCGATGAGCAGTTCTTC; cdr3_aa: CASSDPRTSGDEQFF; v_call: TRBV11-2; clone_size: NA; j_call: TRBJ2-1; d_call: TRBD2